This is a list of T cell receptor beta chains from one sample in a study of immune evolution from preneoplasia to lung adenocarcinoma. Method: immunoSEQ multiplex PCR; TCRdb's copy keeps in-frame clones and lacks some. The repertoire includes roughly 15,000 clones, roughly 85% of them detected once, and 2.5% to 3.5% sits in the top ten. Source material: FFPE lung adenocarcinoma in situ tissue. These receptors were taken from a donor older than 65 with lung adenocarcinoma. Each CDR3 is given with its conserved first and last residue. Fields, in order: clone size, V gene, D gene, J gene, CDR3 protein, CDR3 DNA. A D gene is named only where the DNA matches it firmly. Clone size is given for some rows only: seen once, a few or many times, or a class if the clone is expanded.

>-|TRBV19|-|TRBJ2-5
CASSEGGGLLSQETQYF
TGTGCCAGTTCGGAGGGGGGGGGCCTCCTATCTCAAGAGACCCAGTACTTC
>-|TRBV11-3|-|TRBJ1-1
CASSLDRADEAFF
TGTGCCAGCAGCTTAGATAGGGCGGATGAAGCTTTCTTT
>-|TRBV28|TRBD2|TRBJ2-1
CASRSRTSGRVYEQFF
TGTGCCAGCAGATCTCGGACTAGCGGGAGGGTCTATGAGCAGTTCTTC
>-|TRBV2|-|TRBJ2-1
CASREGDNEQFF
TGTGCCAGCAGGGAGGGGGACAATGAGCAGTTCTTC
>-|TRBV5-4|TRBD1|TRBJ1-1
CASSWTGMNTEAFF
TGTGCCAGCAGCTGGACAGGAATGAACACTGAAGCTTTCTTT
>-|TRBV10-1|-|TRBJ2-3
CASSEVGQGIRDTQYF
TGCGCCAGCAGTGAGGTTGGACAAGGAATCCGAGATACGCAGTATTTT
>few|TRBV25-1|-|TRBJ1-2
CASSEGGGGYTF
TGTGCCAGCAGTGAAGGGGGCGGTGGCTACACCTTC
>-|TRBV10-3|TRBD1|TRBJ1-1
CAISAGTAEAFF
TGTGCCATCAGTGCCGGGACAGCAGAAGCTTTCTTT
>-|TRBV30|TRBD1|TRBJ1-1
CAWSAPGGASTEAFF
TGTGCCTGGAGTGCCCCAGGGGGAGCGAGCACTGAAGCTTTCTTT
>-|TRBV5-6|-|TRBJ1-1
CASSLFGLYTEAFF
TGTGCCAGCAGCTTGTTTGGCCTCTACACTGAAGCTTTCTTT
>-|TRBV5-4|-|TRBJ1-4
CASSLRGSSRKLFF
TGTGCCAGCAGCTTGAGGGGGAGTTCCCGAAAACTGTTTTTT
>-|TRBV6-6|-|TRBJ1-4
CASSVQGGTNEKLFF
TGTGCCAGCAGCGTACAGGGTGGAACTAATGAAAAACTGTTTTTT
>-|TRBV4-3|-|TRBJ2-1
CASSQGIAAYNEQFF
TGCGCCAGCAGCCAAGGGATAGCGGCCTACAATGAGCAGTTCTTC